What follows describes a single T cell receptor beta chain. Its recognized antigen is unknown. No base-level quality is on record; no much larger clone is a single base apart. Library method: the immunoSEQ multiplex PCR assay. TCRdb took over this immuneACCESS table, retaining in-frame rearrangements with V and J assigned. Such tables are incomplete; in checked studies, under half of the missing clones stem from an unresolved V gene, and the remainder is unexplained. Here the sample has about 24,000 clones; around nine tenths occur a single time. Together, the top ten hold more than 0.85% of the sample. These data belong to a study of T cell changes during pregnancy in multiple sclerosis (dated by TCRdb to the late 2010s). For context, the study as a whole: The study examined how the T cell repertoire changed over the course of pregnancy in women with multiple sclerosis.

This clonotype was sampled from a female donor in good health, enrolled as a control in a pregnancy study. The sequences come from CD4+ T cells from peripheral blood mononuclear cells, collected in the second trimester of pregnancy.

The DNA sequence reads TGTGCCAGCAGCCCCTTGGGGGGGGCAGAGACCCAGTACTTC. Translated, this is CASSPLGGAETQYF. Recombination connected TRBV7-3 to TRBJ2-5, with TRBD2 as a weak D call on 7 bases. Measured from the cysteine to the phenylalanine, the CDR3 is 14 residues long. CDR3 DNA is the only sequence kept; it has 42 bases, read in frame from the first base. Based on the germline V gene, the CDR1 and CDR2 sequences are SGHTA and FQGTGA. A distance of 14 bases separates the germline ends of V and J, which lose 5 bases and 4 bases respectively. Outside the CDR3, residues come from the reference TRBV7-3 and TRBJ2-5 proteins, so the full variable domain is: GAGVSQTPSNKVTEKGKYVELRCDPISGHTALYWYRQSLGQGPEFLIYFQGTGAADDSGLPNDRFFAVRPEGSVSTLKIQRTERGDSAVYLCASSPLGGAETQYFGPGTRLLVL.